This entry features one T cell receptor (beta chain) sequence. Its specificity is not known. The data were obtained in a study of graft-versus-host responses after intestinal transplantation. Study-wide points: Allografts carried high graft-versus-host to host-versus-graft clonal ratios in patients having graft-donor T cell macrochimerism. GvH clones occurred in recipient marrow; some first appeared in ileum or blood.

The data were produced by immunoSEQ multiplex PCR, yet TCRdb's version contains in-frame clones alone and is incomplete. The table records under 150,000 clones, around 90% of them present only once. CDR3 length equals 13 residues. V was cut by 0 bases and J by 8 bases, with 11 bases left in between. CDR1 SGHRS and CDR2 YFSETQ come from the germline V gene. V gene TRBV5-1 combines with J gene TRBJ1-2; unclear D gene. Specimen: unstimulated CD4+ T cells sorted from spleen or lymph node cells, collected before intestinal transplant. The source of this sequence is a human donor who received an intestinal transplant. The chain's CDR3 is CASSLDGGSGYTF. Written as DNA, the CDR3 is TGCGCCAGCAGCTTGGATGGAGGGTCAGGCTACACCTTC.